The rows below give T cell receptor beta chains drawn from one sample of a study of T cell repertoires in cytomegalovirus infection. Each CDR3 protein is one row after TCRdb ran MiXCR on the reads. Among 150,000 to 200,000 distinct CDR3 sequences listed, roughly a sixth were seen once. What was sequenced was CD8+ T cells from PBMCs. The receptors come from a human donor in good health (CMV status not recorded). Some clones in this sample may be carry-over from other donors' samples. CDR3s include the opening cysteine and the closing phenylalanine or tryptophan. D genes are given only for firm matches. Only part of the rows carry a size: once, few, many, or a class if the clone is expanded.

clone size: NA
J gene: TRBJ1-4
V gene: TRBV14
D gene: TRBD1
CDR3 length: 14
CDR3 DNA: TGTGCCAGCAGCCAGAGGACAGGGGCTGAAAAACTGTTTTTT
CDR3 protein: CASSQRTGAEKLFF

clone size: few
J gene: TRBJ2-7
V gene: TRBV7-9
D gene: TRBD1
CDR3 length: 15
CDR3 DNA: TGTGCCAGCACCGATCACAGGGGGCGCGGTCACGAGCAGTACTTC
CDR3 protein: CASTDHRGRGHEQYF

clone size: few
J gene: TRBJ2-5
V gene: TRBV29-1
D gene: NA
CDR3 length: 12
CDR3 DNA: TGCAGCGTTGCGGGATTCCAAGAGACCCAGTACTTC
CDR3 protein: CSVAGFQETQYF

clone size: once
J gene: TRBJ2-1
V gene: TRBV5-5
D gene: NA
CDR3 length: 16
CDR3 DNA: TGTGCCAGCAGCTGGTACAGGGCAGTCGGGGCAAATGAGCAGTTCTTC
CDR3 protein: CASSWYRAVGANEQFF

clone size: NA
J gene: TRBJ2-1
V gene: TRBV7-9
D gene: NA
CDR3 length: 13
CDR3 DNA: TGTGCCAGCAGCTTTAGTCTAGGAGATGAGCAGTTCTTC
CDR3 protein: CASSFSLGDEQFF

clone size: many
J gene: TRBJ1-5
V gene: TRBV7-2
D gene: NA
CDR3 length: 15
CDR3 DNA: TGTGCCAGCAGCGAACAGTCTAATAGCAATCAGCCCCAGCATTTT
CDR3 protein: CASSEQSNSNQPQHF

clone size: NA
J gene: TRBJ2-1
V gene: TRBV10-2
D gene: NA
CDR3 length: 11
CDR3 DNA: TGCGCCAGCATCCTGCGGGGTGAGCAGTTCTTC
CDR3 protein: CASILRGEQFF

clone size: NA
J gene: TRBJ2-1
V gene: TRBV28
D gene: TRBD2
CDR3 length: 16
CDR3 DNA: TGTGCCAGCAGTCCTATCGGGACTAGCGATACCTGGGAGCAGTTCTTC
CDR3 protein: CASSPIGTSDTWEQFF

clone size: NA
J gene: TRBJ2-1
V gene: TRBV27
D gene: NA
CDR3 length: 12
CDR3 DNA: TGTGCCAGCAGTCCCTCCGGGCGAGAGCAGTTCTTC
CDR3 protein: CASSPSGREQFF

clone size: many
J gene: TRBJ2-3
V gene: TRBV28
D gene: TRBD1
CDR3 length: 13
CDR3 DNA: TGTGCCAGCAGTGAGACAGGGAGCGATACGCAGTATTTT
CDR3 protein: CASSETGSDTQYF

clone size: few
J gene: TRBJ2-7
V gene: TRBV15
D gene: TRBD1
CDR3 length: 13
CDR3 DNA: TGTGCCACCAGAAGGGACAGGGGATACGAGCAGTACTTC
CDR3 protein: CATRRDRGYEQYF

clone size: few
J gene: TRBJ1-2
V gene: TRBV29-1
D gene: NA
CDR3 length: 14
CDR3 DNA: TGCAGCGTTGAATCCCCCGGGGGAGACTATGGCTACACCTTC
CDR3 protein: CSVESPGGDYGYTF

clone size: NA
J gene: TRBJ1-5
V gene: TRBV4-3
D gene: TRBD1
CDR3 length: 15
CDR3 DNA: TGCGCCAGCAGCCCCGGGACAGGGGGATATCAGCCCCAGCATTTT
CDR3 protein: CASSPGTGGYQPQHF

clone size: NA
J gene: TRBJ2-1
V gene: TRBV7-8
D gene: NA
CDR3 length: 14
CDR3 DNA: TGTGCCAGCAGCTTATCCGGACCCTACAATGAGCAGTTCTTC
CDR3 protein: CASSLSGPYNEQFF

clone size: NA
J gene: TRBJ2-4
V gene: TRBV11-1
D gene: NA
CDR3 length: 14
CDR3 DNA: TGTGCCAGCAGCACACAGGGTTATGGAAACATTCAGTACTTC
CDR3 protein: CASSTQGYGNIQYF

clone size: NA
J gene: TRBJ1-5
V gene: TRBV13
D gene: NA
CDR3 length: 12
CDR3 DNA: TGTGCCAGCAGTGTTAGCAATCAGCCCCAGCATTTT
CDR3 protein: CASSVSNQPQHF

clone size: NA
J gene: TRBJ2-2
V gene: TRBV7-6
D gene: NA
CDR3 length: 17
CDR3 DNA: TGTGCCAGCAGCCCACGACGCCCTGACTCGAGAAGCGGGGAGCTGTTTTTT
CDR3 protein: CASSPRRPDSRSGELFF

clone size: NA
J gene: TRBJ2-2
V gene: TRBV12-3/TRBV12-4
D gene: TRBD2
CDR3 length: 16
CDR3 DNA: TGTGCCAGCACCGCTGGACTAGCGGGGGTATATGGGGAGCTGTTTTTT
CDR3 protein: CASTAGLAGVYGELFF

clone size: few
J gene: TRBJ1-1
V gene: TRBV6-2/TRBV6-3
D gene: NA
CDR3 length: 11
CDR3 DNA: TGTGCCAGCAGCTACGGAAGTGAAGCTTTCTTT
CDR3 protein: CASSYGSEAFF

clone size: few
J gene: TRBJ2-5
V gene: TRBV7-2
D gene: TRBD1
CDR3 length: 17
CDR3 DNA: TGTGCCAGCAGCTTAGGCTTCGGACAGGGGGCAGGGGAGACCCAGTACTTC
CDR3 protein: CASSLGFGQGAGETQYF

clone size: few
J gene: TRBJ2-7
V gene: TRBV7-2
D gene: TRBD2
CDR3 length: 16
CDR3 DNA: TGTGCCAGCAGCTTAGCGGCACGGGGGGGCGGGTACGAGCAGTACTTC
CDR3 protein: CASSLAARGGGYEQYF

clone size: NA
J gene: TRBJ1-1
V gene: TRBV7-6
D gene: NA
CDR3 length: 13
CDR3 DNA: TGTGCCAGCAGCCCACGGGATGACACTGAAGCTTTCTTT
CDR3 protein: CASSPRDDTEAFF

clone size: NA
J gene: TRBJ2-5
V gene: TRBV2
D gene: TRBD2
CDR3 length: 15
CDR3 DNA: TGTGCCAGCGGAACGAGCGGGGGGGCTGTAGAGACCCAGTACTTC
CDR3 protein: CASGTSGGAVETQYF

clone size: NA
J gene: TRBJ1-1
V gene: TRBV20-1
D gene: NA
CDR3 length: 18
CDR3 DNA: TGCAGTGCTGGAAACCCAATTGGGGAGGGGCTGCATCGGGCTGAAGCTTTCTTT
CDR3 protein: CSAGNPIGEGLHRAEAFF

clone size: NA
J gene: TRBJ2-2
V gene: TRBV7-9
D gene: TRBD1
CDR3 length: 16
CDR3 DNA: TGTGCCAGCAGCTTTAGTGGACAGGGTGCCACCGGGGAGCTGTTTTTT
CDR3 protein: CASSFSGQGATGELFF

clone size: few
J gene: TRBJ2-1
V gene: TRBV11-2
D gene: TRBD2
CDR3 length: 14
CDR3 DNA: TGTGCCAGCAGCTGGCGGGGGGGGGCTAATGAGCAGTTCTTC
CDR3 protein: CASSWRGGANEQFF

clone size: NA
J gene: TRBJ2-7
V gene: TRBV20-1
D gene: NA
CDR3 length: 16
CDR3 DNA: TGCAGTGCTAGAGATTCGACCGGTACTAGCTCCTACGAGCAGTACTTC
CDR3 protein: CSARDSTGTSSYEQYF

clone size: few
J gene: TRBJ2-5
V gene: TRBV7-9
D gene: NA
CDR3 length: 15
CDR3 DNA: TGTGCCAGCAGTCGAACAGGGTTTTACCAAGAGATCCAGTACTTC
CDR3 protein: CASSRTGFYQEIQYF

clone size: NA
J gene: TRBJ1-5
V gene: TRBV6-2/TRBV6-3
D gene: TRBD1
CDR3 length: 14
CDR3 DNA: TGTGCCAGCAGGGAACAGGGGAACAATCAGCCCCAGCATTTT
CDR3 protein: CASREQGNNQPQHF

clone size: few
J gene: TRBJ1-4
V gene: TRBV24-1
D gene: TRBD1
CDR3 length: 15
CDR3 DNA: TGTGCCACCAGTGATGTCCGGGACAGTAATGAAAAACTGTTTTTT
CDR3 protein: CATSDVRDSNEKLFF

clone size: few
J gene: TRBJ2-1
V gene: TRBV7-9
D gene: TRBD1
CDR3 length: 16
CDR3 DNA: TGTGCCAGCAGCTCGAACTGGGACAGTTCCTACAATGAGCAGTTCTTC
CDR3 protein: CASSSNWDSSYNEQFF

clone size: NA
J gene: TRBJ2-7
V gene: TRBV7-9
D gene: TRBD1
CDR3 length: 17
CDR3 DNA: TGTGCCAGCAGCCATGGAACACCGGGACAGAGAATTTACGAGCAGTACTTC
CDR3 protein: CASSHGTPGQRIYEQYF

clone size: NA
J gene: TRBJ2-2
V gene: TRBV7-6
D gene: NA
CDR3 length: 16
CDR3 DNA: TGTGCCAGCAGCTTAGCGCCCTTCGGATCGACCGGGGAGCTGTTTTTT
CDR3 protein: CASSLAPFGSTGELFF

clone size: once
J gene: TRBJ2-1
V gene: TRBV6-6
D gene: NA
CDR3 length: 13
CDR3 DNA: TGTGCCAGCACCGGACAGATCTACAATGAGCAGTTCTTC
CDR3 protein: CASTGQIYNEQFF

clone size: few
J gene: TRBJ1-4
V gene: TRBV20-1
D gene: NA
CDR3 length: 16
CDR3 DNA: TGCAGTGCACCCTGGCGGGGGAAACCAACTAATGAAAAACTGTTTTTT
CDR3 protein: CSAPWRGKPTNEKLFF

clone size: NA
J gene: TRBJ2-7
V gene: TRBV9
D gene: TRBD2
CDR3 length: 13
CDR3 DNA: TGTGCCAGCAGCGCGAGGGAGGGCCACGAGCAGTACTTC
CDR3 protein: CASSAREGHEQYF

clone size: few
J gene: TRBJ1-1
V gene: TRBV28
D gene: TRBD1
CDR3 length: 16
CDR3 DNA: TGTGCCAGCAGCCGTACAGGGGGCCTAGCGAACACTGAAGCTTTCTTT
CDR3 protein: CASSRTGGLANTEAFF

clone size: NA
J gene: TRBJ2-7
V gene: TRBV28
D gene: NA
CDR3 length: 13
CDR3 DNA: TGTGCCAGCAGCTTCGAGGGGGGATACGAGCAGTACTTC
CDR3 protein: CASSFEGGYEQYF

clone size: NA
J gene: TRBJ2-1
V gene: TRBV7-3
D gene: TRBD1
CDR3 length: 14
CDR3 DNA: TGTGCCAGCAGCTTTGACAGGGAAAGGAATGAGCAGTTCTTC
CDR3 protein: CASSFDRERNEQFF

clone size: few
J gene: TRBJ2-7
V gene: TRBV7-9
D gene: NA
CDR3 length: 16
CDR3 DNA: TGTGCCAGCAGTCCATCGACAGGTACCTTCTCCTACGAGCAGTACTTC
CDR3 protein: CASSPSTGTFSYEQYF

clone size: NA
J gene: TRBJ1-6
V gene: TRBV7-2
D gene: TRBD1
CDR3 length: 15
CDR3 DNA: TGTGCCAGCAGCCTCGGACAGGGTGAAAATTCACCCCTCCACTTT
CDR3 protein: CASSLGQGENSPLHF

clone size: NA
J gene: TRBJ2-4
V gene: TRBV15
D gene: TRBD2
CDR3 length: 14
CDR3 DNA: TGTGCCACCAGCCGACGGACTAGCTTTGACATTCAGTACTTC
CDR3 protein: CATSRRTSFDIQYF

clone size: NA
J gene: TRBJ2-1
V gene: TRBV5-1
D gene: NA
CDR3 length: 12
CDR3 DNA: TGCGCCAGCAGCTGGGGGGACAATGAGCAGTTCTTC
CDR3 protein: CASSWGDNEQFF

clone size: few
J gene: TRBJ2-1
V gene: TRBV6-5
D gene: TRBD2
CDR3 length: 17
CDR3 DNA: TGTGCCAGCAGGCCCGGACTAGCGGGAGGGTCAGGGTTTGAGCAGTTCTTC
CDR3 protein: CASRPGLAGGSGFEQFF

clone size: NA
J gene: TRBJ2-3
V gene: TRBV28
D gene: NA
CDR3 length: 14
CDR3 DNA: TGTGCCAGCAGGAAGCGGACAAGGACAGATACGCAGTATTTT
CDR3 protein: CASRKRTRTDTQYF

clone size: NA
J gene: TRBJ2-7
V gene: TRBV27
D gene: NA
CDR3 length: 17
CDR3 DNA: TGTGCCAGCAGTCGAAGTCCGGGGGGGACAGGTTCCTACGAGCAGTACTTC
CDR3 protein: CASSRSPGGTGSYEQYF

clone size: few
J gene: TRBJ1-6
V gene: TRBV6-5
D gene: NA
CDR3 length: 13
CDR3 DNA: TGTGCCAGCAGCTCCGGGGGCGGGTCACCCCTCCACTTT
CDR3 protein: CASSSGGGSPLHF

clone size: NA
J gene: TRBJ2-7
V gene: TRBV24-1
D gene: TRBD1
CDR3 length: 16
CDR3 DNA: TGTGCCACAGGTGGGACAGCGAAAATACGCCTCTACGAGCAGTACTTC
CDR3 protein: CATGGTAKIRLYEQYF

clone size: NA
J gene: TRBJ2-1
V gene: TRBV6-2/TRBV6-3
D gene: NA
CDR3 length: 16
CDR3 DNA: TGTGCCAGCAGCTTAGGTCGGGCTAACTACTACAATGAGCAGTTCTTC
CDR3 protein: CASSLGRANYYNEQFF